This paragraph covers one TCR beta chain sequence. The antigen is undetermined. Per the germline V gene, CDR1 is LNHNV and CDR2 is YYDKDF (reference sequence). V trimming: 1 base; J trimming: 4 bases; junction bases outside the gene matches: 7. This CDR3 spans 16 amino acids. The entry originates in a study of blood T cells in healthy people across ages. General study results and limits: Older age went with lower TCR beta diversity per million T cells, in a roughly linear way.

A second PCR of 7 to 11 cycles used a sample-barcoded 5' primer and a J-beta primer mix. A 12-random-nucleotide template-switch adaptor tagged each cDNA molecule. Every sample produced at least 2.5 million CDR3-containing paired-end reads. One entry per CDR3 protein, called by TCRdb with MiXCR from the 5' RACE reads. The top ten hold about 3.9% of the sample, which has over 500,000 distinct CDR3 sequences, about 27% seen once. A further study also used this sample, focusing on T cells of mothers and their children.

J is TRBJ1-2 and V is TRBV15; 9 bases match TRBD1. Sequencing was carried out using blood. This sequence was found in a boy aged 2 to 9 in good health. CDR3 coding DNA: TGTGCCACCAGCAGAGCCCAGACAGGGGGGTTCTATGGCTACACCTTC. As protein: CATSRAQTGGFYGYTF.